The sequence of this T cell receptor beta chain was determined in a study of Ad26.COV2.S vaccination and SARS-CoV-2 variants. Overall study context: Donor was in the COV1001 Ad26.COV2.S trial arm.

The treatment was: about 20 received Ad26.COV2.S at low or high dose, single or two shots; roughly five received placebo; per-sample allocation not given. The investigators took samples on day 63 after the first vaccine or placebo injection. Method: immunoSEQ multiplex PCR; TCRdb's copy keeps in-frame clones and lacks some. This table has 430,000 or so clones, roughly 89% appearing once. The sample was peripheral blood, taken in a trial of Ad26.COV2.S vaccine versus placebo. The source is a person aged 18 to 65 who received the Ad26.COV2.S COVID-19 vaccine or a placebo.

The CDR3 loop reads CASSLSHASDTQYF. DNA of the CDR3: TGTGCCAGCAGCTTATCCCATGCTTCCGATACGCAGTATTTT. J is TRBJ2-3 and V is TRBV7-2, with no clear D. The germline gives CDR1 SGHTA, CDR2 FQGNSA. This CDR3 spans 14 amino acids. Between the trimmed V and J ends, which lost 2 bases and 6 bases, there was a span of 12 bases. The complete variable domain, with remaining parts taken from reference TRBV7-2 and TRBJ2-3, reads GAGVSQSPSNKVTEKGKDVELRCDPISGHTALYWYRQSLGQGLEFLIYFQGNSAPDKSGLPSDRFSAERTGGSVSTLTIQRTQQEDSAVYLCASSLSHASDTQYFGPGTRLTVL.